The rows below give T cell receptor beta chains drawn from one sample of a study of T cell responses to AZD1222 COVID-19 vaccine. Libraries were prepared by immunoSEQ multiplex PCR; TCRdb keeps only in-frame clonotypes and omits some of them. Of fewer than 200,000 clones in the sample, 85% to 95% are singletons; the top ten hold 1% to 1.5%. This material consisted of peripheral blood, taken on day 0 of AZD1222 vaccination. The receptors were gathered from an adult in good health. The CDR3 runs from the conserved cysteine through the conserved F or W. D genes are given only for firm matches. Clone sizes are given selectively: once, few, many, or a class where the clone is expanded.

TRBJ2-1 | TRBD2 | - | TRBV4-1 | TGCGCCAGCAGCAGCTCCTCGCTAGCGGACAATGAGCAGTTCTTC | CASSSSSLADNEQFF
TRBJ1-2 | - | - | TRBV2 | TGTGCCAGCCCTGCTAACTATGGCTACACCTTC | CASPANYGYTF
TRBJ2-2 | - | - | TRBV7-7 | TGTGCCAGCAGCTTAGCCTCAGGGGACGGGGAGCTGTTTTTT | CASSLASGDGELFF
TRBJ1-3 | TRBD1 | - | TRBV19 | TGTGCCAGTAGTAGCTCGGGACAGTCTGGAAACACCATATATTTT | CASSSSGQSGNTIYF
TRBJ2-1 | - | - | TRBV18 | TGTGCCAGCTCACCCAAGGCCGGTGGGGCTTGGTTCTTC | CASSPKAGGAWFF
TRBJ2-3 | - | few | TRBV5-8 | TGTGCCAGCAGCCGAGGGATAGGGAACACAGATACGCAGTATTTT | CASSRGIGNTDTQYF
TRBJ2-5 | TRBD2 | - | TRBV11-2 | TGTGCCAGCAGCTTAGGGACTAGCGGGGGGATTTACCAAGAGACCCAGTACTTC | CASSLGTSGGIYQETQYF
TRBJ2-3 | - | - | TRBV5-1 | TGCGCCAGCAGCAAGCTGTCGAACCTAAGAATGATCACAGATACGCAGTATTTT | CASSKLSNLRMITDTQYF
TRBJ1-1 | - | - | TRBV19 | TGTGCCAGTAGTTGGGCCGCCCTCATGAACACTGAAGCTTTCTTT | CASSWAALMNTEAFF
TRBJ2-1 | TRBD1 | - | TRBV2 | TGTGCCAGCAGAACTGACAGGGTGTTTTGGTTCTTC | CASRTDRVFWFF
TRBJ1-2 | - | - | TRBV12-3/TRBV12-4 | TGTGCCAGCAGTTTAAGGGAAGCGGCTGGCTACACCTTC | CASSLREAAGYTF
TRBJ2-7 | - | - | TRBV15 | TGTGCCACCAGCAGAGAGAGGTGGAGCGAGCAGTACTTC | CATSRERWSEQYF
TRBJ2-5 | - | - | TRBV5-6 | TGTGCCAGCAGCTCGGAGGTGACCCAGTACTTC | CASSSEVTQYF
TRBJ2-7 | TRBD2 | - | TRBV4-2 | TGTGCCAGCAGCGAAAGAGGCGGGGGGGCCCGCTCCTACGAGCAGTACTTC | CASSERGGGARSYEQYF
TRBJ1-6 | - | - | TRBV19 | TGTGCCAGTAGTCTCAGTGCGGGGAATTCACCCCTCCACTTT | CASSLSAGNSPLHF
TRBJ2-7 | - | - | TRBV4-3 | TGCGCCAGCAGCCAAGATGGAAGACGGACTCCTACCTCCTACGAGCAGTACTTC | CASSQDGRRTPTSYEQYF
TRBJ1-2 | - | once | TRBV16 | TGTGCCAGCAGCCAATCTCCAGGGAACGGCTACACCTTC | CASSQSPGNGYTF
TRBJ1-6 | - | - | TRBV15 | TGTGCCACCAGCAATAATGAAGATGGTTCACCCCTCCACTTT | CATSNNEDGSPLHF
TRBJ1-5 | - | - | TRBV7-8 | TGTGCCAGCAGCTTCGGGACGGGAGACCTTAGCAATCAGCCCCAGCATTTT | CASSFGTGDLSNQPQHF
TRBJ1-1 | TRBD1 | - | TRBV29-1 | TGCAGCGTCACCGGGACAGCAAACACTGAAGCTTTCTTT | CSVTGTANTEAFF
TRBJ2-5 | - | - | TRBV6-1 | TGTGCCAGCAGTGAAGCGCTTCAGGACCCTCGTGGGCAGACCCAGTACTTC | CASSEALQDPRGQTQYF
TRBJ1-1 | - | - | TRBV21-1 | TGTGCCAGCAGCAATGGAGAACAGGGGGCTAGGTCCACTGAAGCTTTCTTT | CASSNGEQGARSTEAFF
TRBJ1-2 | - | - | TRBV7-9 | TGTGCCAGCAGCCCCCAGATGGGAGAGGGGCACTATGGCTACACCTTC | CASSPQMGEGHYGYTF
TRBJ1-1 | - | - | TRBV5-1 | TGCGCCAGCAGTCCGGATCTACAGCCGAACACTGAAGCTTTCTTT | CASSPDLQPNTEAFF
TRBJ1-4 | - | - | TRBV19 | TGTGCCAGTAGTCAATGGGCTGCAACTAATGAAAAACTGTTTTTT | CASSQWAATNEKLFF
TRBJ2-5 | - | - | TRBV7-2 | TGTGCCAGCAGCTTAGTAGCGGCAGGGGGTTGGGAGACCCAGTACTTC | CASSLVAAGGWETQYF
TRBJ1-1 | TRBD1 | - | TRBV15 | TGTGCCACCAGCATGGGGACAGGGGGCACTGAAGCTTTCTTT | CATSMGTGGTEAFF
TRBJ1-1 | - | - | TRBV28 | TGTGCCAGCAGTTTCCGGGCAGGGATGGACACTGAAGCTTTCTTT | CASSFRAGMDTEAFF
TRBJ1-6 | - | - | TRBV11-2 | TGTGCCAGCAGCTTAGGGGTGGGGTCCGTCCCCCTCCACTTT | CASSLGVGSVPLHF
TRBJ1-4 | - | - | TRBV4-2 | TGTGCCAGCAGCCTCCCGGGACCGACTAATGAAAAACTGTTTTTT | CASSLPGPTNEKLFF
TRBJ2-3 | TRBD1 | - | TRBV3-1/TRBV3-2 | TGTGCCAGCAGACGACAGGGGGAAGATACGCAGTATTTT | CASRRQGEDTQYF
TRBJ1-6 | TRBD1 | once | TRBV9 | TGTGCCAGCAGCGCGGGACAGGGGTTCTCCTATAATTCACCCCTCCACTTT | CASSAGQGFSYNSPLHF
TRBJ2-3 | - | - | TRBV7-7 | TGTGCCAGCAGCACAGGACGGACTAGCACAGATACGCAGTATTTT | CASSTGRTSTDTQYF
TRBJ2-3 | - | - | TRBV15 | TGTGCCACCAGCGTTACAGGAGGTTCTAGCACAGATACGCAGTATTTT | CATSVTGGSSTDTQYF
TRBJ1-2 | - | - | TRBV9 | TGTGCCAGCAGCTCTGTAAGAAATGGCTACACCTTC | CASSSVRNGYTF
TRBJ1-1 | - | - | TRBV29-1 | TGCAGCGGGACGGGACATTTGAACACTGAAGCTTTCTTT | CSGTGHLNTEAFF
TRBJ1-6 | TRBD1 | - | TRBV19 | TGTGCCAGTAGTATATGGGACAGGGATAATTCACCCCTCCACTTT | CASSIWDRDNSPLHF
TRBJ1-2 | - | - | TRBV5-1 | TGCGCCAGCAGCTTGTTCGCGGGGAGCTATGGCTACACCTTC | CASSLFAGSYGYTF
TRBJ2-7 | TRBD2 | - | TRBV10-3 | TGTGCCAGTGCCTCGTGGGGCGGGGGAAACTCCTACGAGCAGTACTTC | CASASWGGGNSYEQYF
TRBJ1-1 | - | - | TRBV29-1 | TGCAGCGGAGGGGTACAGGAGAACACTGAAGCTTTCTTT | CSGGVQENTEAFF
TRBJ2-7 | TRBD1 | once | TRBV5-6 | TGTGCCAGCTTGCACCGGACAGGGTCCTACGAGCAGTACTTC | CASLHRTGSYEQYF
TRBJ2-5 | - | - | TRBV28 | TGTGCCAGCAGTTTGGCCTCGGACTTTCAAGAGACCCAGTACTTC | CASSLASDFQETQYF
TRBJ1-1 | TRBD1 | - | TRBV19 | TGTGCCAGTGGCATCCGGACAGGGGGCAGGGTCACTGAAGCTTTCTTT | CASGIRTGGRVTEAFF
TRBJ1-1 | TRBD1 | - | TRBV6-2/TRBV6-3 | TGTGCCAGCAGCAGACAGGGGAACACTGAAGCTTTCTTT | CASSRQGNTEAFF
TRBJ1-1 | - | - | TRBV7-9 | TGTGCCAGCAGCTTAGAGGAGAACACTGAAGCTTTCTTT | CASSLEENTEAFF
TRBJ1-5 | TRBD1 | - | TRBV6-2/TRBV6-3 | TGTGCCAGCAGTACAGGGGGGGGCCATAGCAATCAGCCCCAGCATTTT | CASSTGGGHSNQPQHF
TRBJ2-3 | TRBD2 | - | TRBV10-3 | TGTGCCATCAGTGGGACTAGCGGGGGGAACACAGATACGCAGTATTTT | CAISGTSGGNTDTQYF
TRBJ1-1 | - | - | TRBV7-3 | TGTGCCAGCAGCCAGGGTGGCACTGAAGCTTTCTTT | CASSQGGTEAFF